This TCR beta chain came from a study of beta chain features in type 1 diabetes. Study conclusions and caveats: Shorter TCRB CDR3s, moderately but significantly so, were found in Type 1 diabetes patients in all four CD4+ subsets.

Expressed TCRB transcripts were sequenced because the isolated RNA had all been reverse transcribed beforehand. Produced via immunoSEQ multiplex PCR; TCRdb's table is partial and in-frame only. The repertoire has around 690,000 clones, roughly an eighth of them found once; the top ten carry around 0.12%. This clone was seen a handful of times. The antigen remains unidentified. Unmatched junction bases numbered 8, after V lost 5 bases and J lost 3 bases. The CDR3 length is 15 residues. Germline CDR1 is SGHTA and CDR2 is FQGTGA. Sequences were obtained from naive CD4+ T cells from blood. The V gene is TRBV7-3, the J gene TRBJ2-3; 7 nucleotides agree with TRBD2. The sequence was obtained from a man aged 25 to 40 with type 1 diabetes. The CDR3 loop is CASSPSGPGTDTQYF. The CDR3 nucleotides read TGTGCCAGCAGCCCTAGCGGTCCTGGGACAGATACGCAGTATTTT.